This T cell receptor beta chain was found in a study of T cells in Graves' hyperthyroidism and ophthalmopathy. In its sample, this clonotype was seen a few times. The antigen is undetermined. Findings of the study overall: Blood also carried most thyroid clonotypes expanded above 0.001.

Germline V gene lookup returns CDR1 SGHTA and CDR2 FQGTGA. Trimming removed 0 bases at V and 6 bases at J, with 12 bases between. The CDR3 loop spans 15 amino acids. Pregnant or lactating patients were excluded, as were those with uncontrolled infection or other autoimmune disease. Amplification of TCR beta CDR3 regions was performed using RNA transcripts as template. The primer set for the first-round RT-PCR of the TCR CDR3 was HTBI. MiXCR, run by TCRdb on the multiplex PCR reads, gives a single entry per CDR3 protein. The sample holds 610,000 or so distinct CDR3 sequences, more than 45% seen once. Material: peripheral blood or thyroid tissue (not recorded which). The rearrangement joins TRBV7-3 to TRBJ2-1, with D possibly being TRBD1 or TRBD2 (5 bases each). This TCR came from a woman between 18 and 29 years old with Graves' hyperthyroidism. CDR3 bases: TGTGCCAGCAGCTTAACGGGACCATTTGTCAATGAGCAGTTCTTC. This encodes CASSLTGPFVNEQFF. The variable domain in full, completed from reference TRBV7-3 and TRBJ2-1, reads GAGVSQTPSNKVTEKGKYVELRCDPISGHTALYWYRQSLGQGPEFLIYFQGTGAADDSGLPNDRFFAVRPEGSVSTLKIQRTERGDSAVYLCASSLTGPFVNEQFFGPGTRLTVL.